The rows below give T cell receptor beta chains drawn from one sample of a study of blood T cell repertoires in COVID-19. Repertoires were generated with immunoSEQ multiplex PCR, while TCRdb's copy carries only in-frame clones and drops some. Among a few hundred thousand clones listed, 80% to 85% were seen once. Sequencing was done on a sample of peripheral blood. These receptors all stem from a woman in her sixties or seventies with acute or convalescent COVID-19. Both conserved end residues are trimmed from each CDR3.

V: TRBV11-2; CDR3: ASSPSRGQAFGEQY
V: TRBV28; CDR3: ASSLYKETQY
V: TRBV2; CDR3: ASSESLGQGLHSYEQY
V: TRBV5-1; CDR3: ASRDQGSKNTEAF
V: TRBV25-1; CDR3: ASSEYGGKGPF
V: TRBV7-9; CDR3: ASSPIPGMGLSPLH
V: TRBV6-5; CDR3: ASSKTANYGYT
V: TRBV6-6; CDR3: ASSLSGGAETQY
V: TRBV4-2; CDR3: ASSQTPGETQY
V: TRBV28; CDR3: ASSLGQGPDRYNEQF
V: TRBV6-1; CDR3: ASSDRGAGNQPQH
V: TRBV6-2/TRBV6-3; CDR3: ASSPHGTVLNEQF
V: TRBV7-9; CDR3: ASSPRVGPRRTGTYGYT
V: TRBV3-1/TRBV3-2; CDR3: ASSQGIGLNTEAF
V: TRBV10-2; CDR3: ASSDGPGTGDGYT
V: TRBV5-1; CDR3: ASSLEALAGPSPLH
V: TRBV7-2; CDR3: ASSLQNNYGYT
V: TRBV5-1; CDR3: ASSLNGGGYEQY
V: TRBV30; CDR3: AWSPSGWNQPQH
V: TRBV7-2; CDR3: ASSFGLAGGALQETQY
V: TRBV6-1; CDR3: ASSDWGPGNTIY
V: TRBV3-1/TRBV3-2; CDR3: ASSLRTSSYNEQF
V: TRBV2; CDR3: ASSDLGLGTEAF